This TCR beta chain was sequenced for a study of blood T cell repertoires in COVID-19. Study as a whole: Samples taken during acute and convalescent COVID-19 were collected in the United States, Italy and Spain.

All enrollees were about 18 to 100 years old and from 20 to 30 US areas. Membership in each cohort depended on participant-reported clinical history. Original analysis: Amplifying reference gene primers gave estimates of nucleated cell counts. Measured with immunoSEQ multiplex PCR; TCRdb has only the in-frame clones, and not every one. The V and J calls and clone size come from that table; D and trimming were worked out from the DNA. The sample records 150,000 or so clones, approximately 84% being singletons. The clonotype originates from a middle-aged woman with acute COVID-19. The specimen was PBMCs or T cells enriched from blood (not recorded which).

This CDR3 is CASSRLASNTGELFF. CDR3 DNA sequence: TGTGCCAGCAGCAGACTAGCGAGCAACACCGGGGAGCTGTTTTTT. The chain joins TRBV9 to TRBJ2-2; TRBD2 matches at 8 bases. This CDR3 spans 15 amino acids. Trimming cost V 4 bases and J 2 bases; bases outside gene matches: 4. CDR1 is SGDLS, CDR2 YYNGEE, per germline.